A selection of T cell receptor beta chains follows, all from one sample in a study of blood T cell repertoires in COVID-19. The data were produced by immunoSEQ multiplex PCR, yet TCRdb's version contains in-frame clones alone and is incomplete. The table includes tens of thousands of clones, over 70% detected once. The sample consisted of peripheral blood. These receptors originate from a woman in her 50s with acute or convalescent COVID-19. CDR3s include the opening cysteine and the closing phenylalanine or tryptophan. A D gene is named only where the DNA matches it firmly. The listing skips clone size in some rows; elsewhere it reads once, few, many or a size class.

D: -; J: TRBJ2-5; size: once; V: TRBV9; length: 15; CDR3: CASSVGGDSEETQYF; DNA: TGTGCCAGCAGCGTCGGGGGGGACAGTGAAGAGACCCAGTACTTC
D: -; J: TRBJ1-5; size: once; V: TRBV2; length: 14; CDR3: CASSGQYSNQPQHF; DNA: TGTGCCAGCAGTGGACAGTATAGCAATCAGCCCCAGCATTTT
D: TRBD1; J: TRBJ1-4; size: -; V: TRBV7-2; length: 16; CDR3: CASSLFTGTVNEKLFF; DNA: TGTGCCAGCAGCCTATTTACCGGGACAGTCAATGAAAAACTGTTTTTT
D: TRBD2; J: TRBJ2-5; size: once; V: TRBV6-2/TRBV6-3; length: 15; CDR3: CASSSLAGDKETQYF; DNA: TGTGCCAGCAGTTCTCTGGCGGGGGATAAAGAGACCCAGTACTTC
D: -; J: TRBJ2-3; size: -; V: TRBV7-9; length: 15; CDR3: CASSPLLWGADTQYF; DNA: TGTGCCAGCAGCCCATTGCTGTGGGGGGCAGATACGCAGTATTTT
D: -; J: TRBJ2-1; size: -; V: TRBV6-7; length: 16; CDR3: CASPHSLDPTHNEQFF; DNA: TGTGCCAGCCCCCATAGTCTTGATCCCACTCACAATGAGCAGTTCTTC
D: -; J: TRBJ1-2; size: -; V: TRBV6-5; length: 12; CDR3: CASRDSLSGYTF; DNA: TGTGCCAGCAGGGACAGTTTGTCCGGCTACACCTTC
D: TRBD2; J: TRBJ2-1; size: -; V: TRBV27; length: 17; CDR3: CASSLSIGTSGGFPQFF; DNA: TGTGCCAGCAGTTTATCGATTGGGACTAGCGGGGGTTTCCCGCAGTTCTTC
D: -; J: TRBJ2-7; size: -; V: TRBV19; length: 14; CDR3: CASNQGGSSYEQYF; DNA: TGTGCCAGTAATCAAGGAGGGAGCTCCTACGAGCAGTACTTC
D: -; J: TRBJ2-3; size: -; V: TRBV6-6; length: 16; CDR3: CASSYSIPRSTDTQYF; DNA: TGTGCCAGCAGTTACTCGATCCCTAGAAGCACAGATACGCAGTATTTT
D: TRBD1; J: TRBJ1-2; size: -; V: TRBV6-5; length: 16; CDR3: CASSSLTGQGSYGYTF; DNA: TGTGCCAGCAGTTCCTTAACTGGACAGGGGAGCTATGGCTACACCTTC
D: TRBD1; J: TRBJ1-4; size: -; V: TRBV7-2; length: 14; CDR3: CASSRDRYNEKLFF; DNA: TGTGCCAGCAGCCGGGACAGGTATAATGAAAAACTGTTTTTT
D: -; J: TRBJ2-1; size: -; V: TRBV5-1; length: 17; CDR3: CASSLTGGGLTYNEQFF; DNA: TGCGCCAGCAGCTTGACTGGCGGGGGCCTTACCTACAATGAGCAGTTCTTC
D: TRBD2; J: TRBJ2-5; size: few; V: TRBV19; length: 16; CDR3: CASSIAASGDQETQYF; DNA: TGTGCCAGTAGTATAGCGGCTAGCGGGGACCAAGAGACCCAGTACTTC
D: -; J: TRBJ1-3; size: -; V: TRBV2; length: 15; CDR3: CASRPGLYSGNTIYF; DNA: TGTGCCAGCAGGCCCGGACTCTACTCTGGAAACACCATATATTTT
D: -; J: TRBJ2-2; size: -; V: TRBV5-1; length: 16; CDR3: CASSLDLQLNTGELFF; DNA: TGCGCCAGCAGCTTGGATTTACAGTTGAACACCGGGGAGCTGTTTTTT
D: -; J: TRBJ1-3; size: -; V: TRBV6-5; length: 13; CDR3: CASRTSGGGTIYF; DNA: TGTGCCAGCAGGACATCGGGGGGCGGCACCATATATTTT
D: -; J: TRBJ2-3; size: -; V: TRBV6-5; length: 13; CDR3: CASIWARTDTQYF; DNA: TGTGCCAGCATTTGGGCCCGCACAGATACGCAGTATTTT
D: TRBD1; J: TRBJ2-1; size: -; V: TRBV5-1; length: 14; CDR3: CASSLGQGANEQFF; DNA: TGCGCCAGCAGCTTGGGACAGGGGGCCAATGAGCAGTTCTTC
D: TRBD2; J: TRBJ2-3; size: -; V: TRBV3-1/TRBV3-2; length: 16; CDR3: CASSHLAGGFTDTQYF; DNA: TGTGCCAGCAGCCATCTAGCGGGGGGTTTCACAGATACGCAGTATTTT
D: -; J: TRBJ2-7; size: -; V: TRBV4-1; length: 15; CDR3: CASSQESEDPYEQYF; DNA: TGCGCCAGCAGCCAAGAAAGCGAGGATCCCTACGAGCAGTACTTC
D: TRBD1; J: TRBJ1-4; size: -; V: TRBV6-9; length: 15; CDR3: CASSQRDREGEKLFF; DNA: TGTGCCAGCAGTCAACGGGACAGGGAAGGAGAAAAACTGTTTTTT
D: TRBD1; J: TRBJ2-1; size: once; V: TRBV9; length: 15; CDR3: CASSPHGTGGGEQFF; DNA: TGTGCCAGCAGCCCACATGGGACAGGGGGTGGTGAGCAGTTCTTC
D: -; J: TRBJ1-1; size: few; V: TRBV19; length: 15; CDR3: CASSEPRVSVTEAFF; DNA: TGTGCCAGTAGCGAACCCAGGGTTTCGGTCACTGAAGCTTTCTTT
D: -; J: TRBJ1-3; size: -; V: TRBV2; length: 15; CDR3: CASSVGTLSGNTIYF; DNA: TGTGCCAGCAGTGTGGGCACCCTCTCTGGAAACACCATATATTTT
D: -; J: TRBJ1-1; size: -; V: TRBV18; length: 14; CDR3: CASSPLSGLTEAFF; DNA: TGTGCCAGCTCACCACTAAGCGGGCTCACTGAAGCTTTCTTT
D: TRBD1; J: TRBJ2-1; size: few; V: TRBV24-1; length: 17; CDR3: CATSESDRDREGNEQFF; DNA: TGTGCCACCAGTGAATCTGACCGGGACAGGGAGGGAAATGAGCAGTTCTTC
D: -; J: TRBJ2-5; size: -; V: TRBV5-1; length: 17; CDR3: CASSLGGRRVGQETQYF; DNA: TGCGCCAGCAGCTTGGGAGGCCGCAGGGTGGGGCAAGAGACCCAGTACTTC
D: -; J: TRBJ1-3; size: -; V: TRBV19; length: 15; CDR3: CALGGGQVSGNTIYF; DNA: TGTGCCCTAGGGGGGGGCCAAGTCTCTGGAAACACCATATATTTT